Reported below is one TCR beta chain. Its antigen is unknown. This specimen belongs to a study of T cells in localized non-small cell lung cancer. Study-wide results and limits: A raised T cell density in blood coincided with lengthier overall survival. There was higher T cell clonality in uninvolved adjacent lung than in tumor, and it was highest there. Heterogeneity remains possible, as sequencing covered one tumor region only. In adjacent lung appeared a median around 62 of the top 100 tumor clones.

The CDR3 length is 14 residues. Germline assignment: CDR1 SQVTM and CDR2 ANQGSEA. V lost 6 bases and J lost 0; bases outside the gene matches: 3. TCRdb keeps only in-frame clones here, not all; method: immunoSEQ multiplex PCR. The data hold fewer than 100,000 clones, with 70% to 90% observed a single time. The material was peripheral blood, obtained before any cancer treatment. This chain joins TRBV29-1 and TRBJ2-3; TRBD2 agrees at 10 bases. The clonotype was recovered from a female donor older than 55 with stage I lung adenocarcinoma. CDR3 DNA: TGCAGCGTGTTGACTAGCGGGAGCACAGATACGCAGTATTTT. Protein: CSVLTSGSTDTQYF.